The clone carrying this T cell receptor (beta chain) came up a few times. Its antigen is still unknown. This entry is derived from a study of T cell responses to AZD1222 COVID-19 vaccine. Study-wide findings and caveats: Repertoire collection took place solely once the T cell response had peaked. The donor cohort was predominantly white British with a female majority, and clonal diversity may have been underestimated. Vaccine-related CD4 TCRs covered spike, predominating at 160-218 and 743-854. In the spike-specific TCR repertoire, nearly half reportedly target unmutated variant regions.

Generated by immunoSEQ multiplex PCR, the TCRdb table keeps only in-frame clones and is missing some. This sample yields around 100,000 clones, of which roughly 88% are seen a single time; around 8.7% belongs to the top ten. Sequenced material: peripheral blood, taken on day 0 of AZD1222 vaccination. The clonotype was recovered from an adult in good health.

CDR3 coding DNA: TGTGCCAGCAGCGTAGGACAGGGCGTGAACACCGGGGAGCTGTTTTTT. Protein product: CASSVGQGVNTGELFF. This chain links TRBV9 with TRBJ2-2; TRBD1 matches at 7 bases. The length of the CDR3 is 16 residues. V lost 0 bases and J lost 1; bases outside the gene matches: 3. Germline assignment: CDR1 SGDLS and CDR2 YYNGEE.